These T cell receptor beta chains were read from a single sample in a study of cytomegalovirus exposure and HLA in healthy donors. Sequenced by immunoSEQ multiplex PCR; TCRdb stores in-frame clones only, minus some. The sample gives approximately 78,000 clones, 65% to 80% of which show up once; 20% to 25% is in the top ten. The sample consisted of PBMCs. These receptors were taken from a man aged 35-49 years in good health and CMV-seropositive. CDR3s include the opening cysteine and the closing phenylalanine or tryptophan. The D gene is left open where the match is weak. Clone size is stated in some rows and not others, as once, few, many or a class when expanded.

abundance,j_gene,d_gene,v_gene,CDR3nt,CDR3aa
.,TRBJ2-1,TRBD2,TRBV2,TGTGCCAGCAGACTAGCGGGGGCGTCGGGTGAGCAGTTCTTC,CASRLAGASGEQFF
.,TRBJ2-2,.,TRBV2,TGTGCCAGCAGGTTGCAGGGTACCGGGGAGCTGTTTTTT,CASRLQGTGELFF
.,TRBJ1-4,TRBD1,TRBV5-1,TGCGCCAGCAGCTTGTATCGACAGGGGGGTAATGAAAAACTGTTTTTT,CASSLYRQGGNEKLFF
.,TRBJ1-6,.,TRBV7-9,TGTGCCAGCAGTCCCACCCCCGGAGGGGCTTCACCCCTCCACTTT,CASSPTPGGASPLHF
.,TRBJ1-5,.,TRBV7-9,TGTGCCAGCAGCTTTCAGGGGCCTAATCAAGCCCAGCATTTT,CASSFQGPNQAQHF
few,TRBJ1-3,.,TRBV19,TGTGCCAGTACCAGCTCTGGAAACACCATATATTTT,CASTSSGNTIYF
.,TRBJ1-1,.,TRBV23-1,TGCGCCAGCAGTCATCGGGGACAAAGGACAAACCACACTGAAGCTTTCTTT,CASSHRGQRTNHTEAFF
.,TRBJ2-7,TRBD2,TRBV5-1,TGCGCCAGCAGCTTCCGGGGGGGCTCCTACGAGCAGTACTTC,CASSFRGGSYEQYF
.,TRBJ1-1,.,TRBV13,TGTGCCAGCAGCTTGCGGCCTGAAGCTTTCTTT,CASSLRPEAFF
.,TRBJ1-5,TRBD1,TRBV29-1,TGCAGCGTACAACAGGGGTACGGCAATCAGCCCCAGCATTTT,CSVQQGYGNQPQHF
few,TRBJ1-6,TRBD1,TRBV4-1,TGCGCCAGCAGCCAAGACTGGGACAGTAGTTCACCCCTCCACTTT,CASSQDWDSSSPLHF